The present TCR beta chain was sequenced within a study of cytomegalovirus exposure and HLA in healthy donors (dated by TCRdb to the late 2010s). In terms of the full investigation: A later analysis indicated that the 130 or so validation repertoires were generated on the platform also employed for the 720 or so repertoires of the first cohort. To predict cytomegalovirus infection status, the study brought together high-throughput TCR immunosequencing, statistical association of individual TCRs with disease status, and machine learning. Besides the first cohort of hundreds of subjects, a separate validation cohort made up of roughly 130 different subjects was used. The aim of the study was to test whether cataloging public T cell receptors could identify signatures of past pathogen exposure. The paper as a whole reports these results and caveats: A later analysis lacked HLA typing for the validation cohort, so it scored co-occurrence in that cohort across all 110 or so repertoires. In vitro tests confirmed that a few of the cytomegalovirus-associated TCR beta chains recognize cytomegalovirus antigens. Subsequent analysis determined that TCRs grouped into clusters in the first cohort also showed a tendency toward co-occurrence across the roughly 110 validation repertoires, and 94% of cluster scores exceeded 0. Most TCR sequences were seen in very few donors, while some public TCRs were found in many individuals. It was suggested by the authors that the approach could potentially be generalized to other disease states and immunological phenotypes. In both the original and validation cohorts, the classifier was reported to diagnose cytomegalovirus status with high specificity and sensitivity. In the study, 150 to 200 TCR beta chains were listed as associated with cytomegalovirus.

Details on this clone: Its antigen remains undetermined. Per-base quality was not reported, and no clone a single base away is much larger than it.

The library was produced with the immunoSEQ multiplex PCR assay. The original pipeline was this. A statistical classification framework was built to diagnose cytomegalovirus status from the catalog of TCR beta chain sequences. TCRdb retrieved this table from immuneACCESS and kept in-frame rearrangements only. Not all clones are present; in checked studies, unresolved V genes account for under half, and no reason is known for the remainder. The DNA was the basis for D and trimming; V, J and clone size are from that table. The sample includes 97,000 or so clones, with roughly 87% observed a single time. The ten largest clones take up roughly 4.3% of the sample. V is trimmed back by 0 bases and J by 6 bases, and the junction contains 3 bases that no gene match accounts for. Spanning cysteine to phenylalanine, the CDR3 consists of 14 amino acids. Left in the record is the CDR3 DNA by itself, 42 bases read in frame from the first base. CDR1 is given as MRHNA and CDR2 as SNTAGT, both from the germline V gene.

Donors formed part of the validation cohort, which comprised approximately 130 subjects and was distinct from the first cohort of 670 or so subjects. This receptor was taken from a woman aged 25 to 45 in good health and CMV-seronegative. The source material was PBMCs. The rearrangement combines TRBV6-4 with TRBJ1-2; TRBD1 agrees with 8 junctional bases. The CDR3 reads as follows: CASSDSTGVDGYTF. The base sequence is TGTGCCAGCAGTGACTCGACAGGGGTCGATGGCTACACCTTC.